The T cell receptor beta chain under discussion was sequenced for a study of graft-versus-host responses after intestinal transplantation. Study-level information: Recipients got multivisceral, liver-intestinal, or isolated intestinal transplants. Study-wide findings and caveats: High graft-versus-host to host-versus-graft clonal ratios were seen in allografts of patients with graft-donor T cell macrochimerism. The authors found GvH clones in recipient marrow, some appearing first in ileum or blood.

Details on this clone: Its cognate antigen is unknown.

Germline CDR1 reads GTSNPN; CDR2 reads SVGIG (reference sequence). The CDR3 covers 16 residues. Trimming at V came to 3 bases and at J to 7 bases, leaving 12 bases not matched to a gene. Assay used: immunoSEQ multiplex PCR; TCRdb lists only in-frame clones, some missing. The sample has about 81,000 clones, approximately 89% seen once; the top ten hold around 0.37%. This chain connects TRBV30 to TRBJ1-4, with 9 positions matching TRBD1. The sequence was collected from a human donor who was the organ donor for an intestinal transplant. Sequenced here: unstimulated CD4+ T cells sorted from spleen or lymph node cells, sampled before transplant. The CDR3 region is CAWSGPIHRGLEKLFF. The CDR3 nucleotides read TGTGCCTGGAGCGGACCAATCCACAGGGGGCTTGAAAAACTGTTTTTT.